This T cell receptor beta chain was captured by sequencing in a study of OX40 agonist ivuxolimab in advanced cancers. General study findings and limits: Normalized T-cell clonal expansion was also low in a subset of nonresponders.

As regards this clone: Its specificity is not known.

Data came from immunoSEQ multiplex PCR; TCRdb stores just in-frame clones and leaves some out. The repertoire has approximately 20,000 clones, 80% to 90% of them found once; the top ten carry roughly 60%. Trimming pared 5 bases from V and 15 bases from J, leaving 20 bases between. CDR3 size: 13 residues. Germline loops: CDR1 MNHEY, CDR2 SMNVEV (reference sequence). The sequence was obtained from an adult with an advanced solid tumor such as melanoma, head and neck, liver or kidney cancer. The chain links TRBV27 to TRBJ2-1, with a possible D match to TRBD1 (5 bases). Sequenced here: CD4+ or CD8+ T cells sorted from blood, sampled in a trial of the OX40 agonist ivuxolimab. This CDR3 is CASSALDKTSPFF. The CDR3 coding sequence is TGTGCCAGCAGTGCGCTGGACAAAACCTCACCGTTCTTC.